These 2 T cell receptor beta chains originate from one sample sequenced in a study of glioma-infiltrating T cells after dendritic cell vaccination. The time point: after dendritic cell vaccination, including at tumor progression/relapse. The protocol was immunoSEQ multiplex PCR, while the TCRdb copy is restricted to in-frame clones and leaves out a portion. The sample yields roughly 80,000 clones, around 87% seen once. The material was blood, obtained after dendritic cell vaccination. The receptors stem from a human donor with glioblastoma.

The chain recombines TRBV7-8 with TRBJ2-7, with 8 bases aligning to TRBD2. Germline CDR1 reads SGHVS; CDR2 reads FQNEAQ. This CDR3 has 15 residues. J gave up 6 bases and V 5 bases, and 12 bases lay outside the gene matches. The CDR3 DNA reads TGTGCCAGCAGCGTCGGGGGGGCCGTGACCGCCGAGCAGTACTTC. Residues: CASSVGGAVTAEQYF.

This chain uses TRBV2 with TRBJ2-1; 11 nucleotides match TRBD2. Per germline, CDR1 SNHLY and CDR2 FYNNEI. The CDR3 is made up of 14 amino acids. V shed 7 bases, J shed 9 bases, and the junction held 8 bases outside the gene matches. The CDR3 bases are TGTGCCAGCACTCTAGCGGGAGGCCCCGGTGAGCAGTTCTTC. Protein product: CASTLAGGPGEQFF.